The present T cell receptor (beta chain) was sequenced within a study of shared clonotypes between healthy human individuals. About the research overall: Donors, aged 18 to 49, were a couple of women and three men.

The CDR3 extends over 15 amino acids. Trimming took off 2 bases at V and 7 bases at J, with 18 bases between the two ends. Per germline, CDR1 SEHNR and CDR2 FQNEAQ (reference sequence). Sequencing used immunoSEQ multiplex PCR; TCRdb keeps in-frame clones, though not all of them. The sample has fewer than 400,000 clones, 74% seen once. The source is a man aged 30 to 45 in good health. The rearrangement links TRBV7-9 to TRBJ2-7; no definite D call. Material for sequencing was memory CD4+ T cells sorted from blood. The subset here: CD45RA-negative fraction. The CDR3 loop reads CASSLLSGPTWEQYF. As DNA, the CDR3 is TGTGCCAGCAGCTTACTCTCGGGCCCCACTTGGGAGCAGTACTTC.